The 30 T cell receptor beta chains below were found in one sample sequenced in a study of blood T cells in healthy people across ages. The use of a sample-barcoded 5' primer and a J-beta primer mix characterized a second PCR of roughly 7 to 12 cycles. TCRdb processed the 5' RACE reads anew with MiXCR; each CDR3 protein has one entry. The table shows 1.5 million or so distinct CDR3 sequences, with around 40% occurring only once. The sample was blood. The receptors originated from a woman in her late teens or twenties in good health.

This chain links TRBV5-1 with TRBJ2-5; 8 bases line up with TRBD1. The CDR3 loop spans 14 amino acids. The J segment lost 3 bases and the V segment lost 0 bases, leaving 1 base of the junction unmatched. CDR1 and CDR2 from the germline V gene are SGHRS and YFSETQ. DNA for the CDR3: TGCGCCAGCAGCTTGGAGGACAGGGAAGAGACCCAGTACTTC. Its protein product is CASSLEDREETQYF.

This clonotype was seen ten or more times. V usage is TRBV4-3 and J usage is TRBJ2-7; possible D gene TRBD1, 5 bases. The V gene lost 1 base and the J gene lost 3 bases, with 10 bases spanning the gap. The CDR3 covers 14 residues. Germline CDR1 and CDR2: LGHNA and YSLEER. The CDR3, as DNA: TGCGCCAGCAGCCAAGGTCACAGGAACTACGAGCAGTACTTC. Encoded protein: CASSQGHRNYEQYF.

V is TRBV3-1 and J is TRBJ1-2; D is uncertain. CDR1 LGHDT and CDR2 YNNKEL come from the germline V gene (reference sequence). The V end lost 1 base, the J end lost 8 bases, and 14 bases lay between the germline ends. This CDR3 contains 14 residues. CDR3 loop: CASSQVGWDNGYTF. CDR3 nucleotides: TGTGCCAGCAGCCAAGTGGGATGGGATAACGGCTACACCTTC. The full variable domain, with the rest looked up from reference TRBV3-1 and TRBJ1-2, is DTAVSQTPKYLVTQMGNDKSIKCEQNLGHDTMYWYKQDSKKFLKIMFSYNNKELIINETVPNRFSPKSPDKAHLNLHINSLELGDSAVYFCASSQVGWDNGYTFGSGTRLTVV.

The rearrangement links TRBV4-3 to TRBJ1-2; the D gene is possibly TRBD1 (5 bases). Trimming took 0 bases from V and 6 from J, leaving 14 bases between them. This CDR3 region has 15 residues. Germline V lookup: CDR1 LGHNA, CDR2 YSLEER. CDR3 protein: CASSQDRGRGDGYTF. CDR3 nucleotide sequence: TGCGCCAGCAGCCAAGATCGGGGCAGAGGAGATGGCTACACCTTC.

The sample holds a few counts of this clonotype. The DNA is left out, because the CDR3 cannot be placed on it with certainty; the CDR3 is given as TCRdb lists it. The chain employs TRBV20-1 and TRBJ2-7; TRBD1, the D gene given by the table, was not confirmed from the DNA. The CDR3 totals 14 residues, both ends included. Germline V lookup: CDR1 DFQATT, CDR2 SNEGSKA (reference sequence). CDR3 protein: CSALRGGFLETQYF.

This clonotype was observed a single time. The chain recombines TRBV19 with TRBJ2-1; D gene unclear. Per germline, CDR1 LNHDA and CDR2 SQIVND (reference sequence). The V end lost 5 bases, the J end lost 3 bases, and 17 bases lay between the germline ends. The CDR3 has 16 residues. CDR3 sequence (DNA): TGTGCCAGTAGTCCCTTCGCGGATTCTTTCTACAATGAGCAGTTCTTC. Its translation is CASSPFADSFYNEQFF. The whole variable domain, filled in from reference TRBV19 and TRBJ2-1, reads DGGITQSPKYLFRKEGQNVTLSCEQNLNHDAMYWYRQDPGQGLRLIYYSQIVNDFQKGDIAEGYSVSREKKESFPLTVTSAQKNPTAFYLCASSPFADSFYNEQFFGPGTRLTVL.

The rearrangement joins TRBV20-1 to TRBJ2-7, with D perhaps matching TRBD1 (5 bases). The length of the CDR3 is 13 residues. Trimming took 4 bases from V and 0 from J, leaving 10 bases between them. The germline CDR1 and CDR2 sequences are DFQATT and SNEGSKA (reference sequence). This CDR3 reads CSAMLTDSYEQYF. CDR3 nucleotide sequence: TGCAGTGCTATGCTGACAGACTCCTACGAGCAGTACTTC.

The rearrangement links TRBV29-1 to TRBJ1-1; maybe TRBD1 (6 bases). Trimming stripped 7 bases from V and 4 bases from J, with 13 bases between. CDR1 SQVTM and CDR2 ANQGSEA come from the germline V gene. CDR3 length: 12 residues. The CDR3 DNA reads TGCAGCGGACAGGAGTATCTCACTGAAGCTTTCTTT. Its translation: CSGQEYLTEAFF.

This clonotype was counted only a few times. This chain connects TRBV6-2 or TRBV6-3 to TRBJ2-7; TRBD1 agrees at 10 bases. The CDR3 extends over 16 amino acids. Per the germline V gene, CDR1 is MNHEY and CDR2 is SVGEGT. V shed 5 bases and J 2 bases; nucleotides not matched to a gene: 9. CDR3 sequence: CASSTTGTGATYEQYF. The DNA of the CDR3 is TGTGCCAGCAGTACTACCGGGACAGGGGCGACCTACGAGCAGTACTTC.

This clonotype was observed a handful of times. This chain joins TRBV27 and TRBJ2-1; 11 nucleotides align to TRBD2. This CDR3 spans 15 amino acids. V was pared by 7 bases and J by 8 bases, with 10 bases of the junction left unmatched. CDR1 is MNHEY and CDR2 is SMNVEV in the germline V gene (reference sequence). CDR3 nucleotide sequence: TGTGCCAGCACCTTTTCACCACTAGCGGGAGATGAGCAGTTCTTC. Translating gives CASTFSPLAGDEQFF.

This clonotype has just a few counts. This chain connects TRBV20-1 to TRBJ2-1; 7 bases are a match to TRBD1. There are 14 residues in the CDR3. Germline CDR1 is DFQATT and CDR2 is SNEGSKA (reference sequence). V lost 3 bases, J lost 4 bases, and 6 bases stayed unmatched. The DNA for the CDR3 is TGCAGTGCTAGCCGGGACAGAGGATACAATGAGCAGTTCTTC. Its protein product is CSASRDRGYNEQFF.

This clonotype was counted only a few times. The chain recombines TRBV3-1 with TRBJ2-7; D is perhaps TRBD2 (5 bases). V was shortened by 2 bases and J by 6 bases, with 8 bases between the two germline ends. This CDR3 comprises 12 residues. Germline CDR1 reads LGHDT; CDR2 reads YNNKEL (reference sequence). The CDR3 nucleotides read TGTGCCAGCAGCCAAACTAGAACCGAGCAGTACTTC. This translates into CASSQTRTEQYF.

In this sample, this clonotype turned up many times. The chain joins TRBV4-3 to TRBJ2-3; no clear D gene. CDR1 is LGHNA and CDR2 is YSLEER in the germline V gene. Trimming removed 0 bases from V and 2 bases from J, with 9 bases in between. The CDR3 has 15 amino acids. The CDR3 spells CASSQDAVATDTQYF. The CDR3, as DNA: TGCGCCAGCAGCCAAGATGCCGTAGCCACAGATACGCAGTATTTT.

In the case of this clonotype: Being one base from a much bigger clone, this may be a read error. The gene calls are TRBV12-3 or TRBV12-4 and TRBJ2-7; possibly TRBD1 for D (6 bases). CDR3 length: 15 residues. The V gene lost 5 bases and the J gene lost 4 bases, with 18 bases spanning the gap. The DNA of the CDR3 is TGTGCCAGCAGTATGGCCGGACAGCAGCTTTACGAGCAGTACTTC. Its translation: CASSMAGQQLYEQYF.

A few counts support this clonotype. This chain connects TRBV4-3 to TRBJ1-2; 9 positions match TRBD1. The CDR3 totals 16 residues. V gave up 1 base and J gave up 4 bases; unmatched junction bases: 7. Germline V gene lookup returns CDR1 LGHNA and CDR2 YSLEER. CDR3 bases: TGCGCCAGCAGCCAAGCTAACAGGGGGCGGTTCTATGGCTACACCTTC. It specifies CASSQANRGRFYGYTF.

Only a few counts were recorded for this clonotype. For the CDR3, the DNA is TGCAGCGCAGAGAGGGATACGCAGTATTTT. Protein: CSAERDTQYF. The J gene is TRBJ2-3, the V gene TRBV29-1, with D hard to call. CDR1 is SQVTM and CDR2 is ANQGSEA in the germline V gene. V was trimmed by 7 bases and J by 6 bases, leaving 8 bases between them. This CDR3 spans 10 amino acids.

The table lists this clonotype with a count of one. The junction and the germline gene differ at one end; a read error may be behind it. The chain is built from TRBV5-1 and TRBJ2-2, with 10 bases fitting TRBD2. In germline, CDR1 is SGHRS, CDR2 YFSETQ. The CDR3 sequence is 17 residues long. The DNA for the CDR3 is TGCGCCTGCAGCTTCTCTAGCGGGAGCTTGAACACCGGGGAGCTGTTTTTT. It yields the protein CACSFSSGSLNTGELFF.

The CDR3 nucleotides read TGTGCCAGCAGCTTGATTAGTGGCGCCGTAAACTATGGCTACACCTTC. Translation gives CASSLISGAVNYGYTF. The chain joins TRBV7-3 to TRBJ1-2; D remains ambiguous. CDR1 SGHTA and CDR2 FQGTGA come from the germline V gene. V lost 3 bases to trimming and J lost 2 bases, with 16 bases between them. This CDR3 contains 16 residues. Full variable domain (remainder filled in from reference TRBV7-3 and TRBJ1-2): GAGVSQTPSNKVTEKGKYVELRCDPISGHTALYWYRQSLGQGPEFLIYFQGTGAADDSGLPNDRFFAVRPEGSVSTLKIQRTERGDSAVYLCASSLISGAVNYGYTFGSGTRLTVV.

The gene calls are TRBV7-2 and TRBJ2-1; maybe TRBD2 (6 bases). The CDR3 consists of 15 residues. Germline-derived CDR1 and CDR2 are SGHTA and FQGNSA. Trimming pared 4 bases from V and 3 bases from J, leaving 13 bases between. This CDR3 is CASSSGGTHYNEQFF. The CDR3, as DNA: TGTGCCAGCAGCTCTGGCGGGACTCACTACAATGAGCAGTTCTTC. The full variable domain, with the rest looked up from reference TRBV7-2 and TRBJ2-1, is GAGVSQSPSNKVTEKGKDVELRCDPISGHTALYWYRQSLGQGLEFLIYFQGNSAPDKSGLPSDRFSAERTGGSVSTLTIQRTQQEDSAVYLCASSSGGTHYNEQFFGPGTRLTVL.

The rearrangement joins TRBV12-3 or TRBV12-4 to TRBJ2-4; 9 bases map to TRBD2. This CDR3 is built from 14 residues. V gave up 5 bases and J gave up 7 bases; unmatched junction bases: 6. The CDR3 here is CASSKREDRNIQYF. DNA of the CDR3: TGTGCCAGCAGTAAGCGGGAGGATCGGAACATTCAGTACTTC.

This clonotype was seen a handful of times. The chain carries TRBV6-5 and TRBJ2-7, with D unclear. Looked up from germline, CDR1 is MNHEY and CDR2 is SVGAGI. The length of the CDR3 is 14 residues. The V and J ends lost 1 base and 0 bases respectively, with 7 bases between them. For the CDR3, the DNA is TGTGCCAGCAGTTACTGGAGATACTCCTACGAGCAGTACTTC. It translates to CASSYWRYSYEQYF.

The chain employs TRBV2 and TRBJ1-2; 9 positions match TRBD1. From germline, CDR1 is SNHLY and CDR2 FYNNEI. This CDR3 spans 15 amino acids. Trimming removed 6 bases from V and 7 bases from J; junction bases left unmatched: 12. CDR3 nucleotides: TGTGCCAGCAGCCTCACCACCGGGACAGGGTGTGGCTACACCTTC. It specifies CASSLTTGTGCGYTF.

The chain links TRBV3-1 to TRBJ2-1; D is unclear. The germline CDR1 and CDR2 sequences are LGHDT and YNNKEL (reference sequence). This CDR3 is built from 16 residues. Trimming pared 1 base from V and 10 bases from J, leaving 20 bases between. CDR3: CASSQGLRAETYEQFF. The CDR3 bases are TGTGCCAGCAGCCAAGGTTTAAGGGCGGAAACCTACGAGCAGTTCTTC.

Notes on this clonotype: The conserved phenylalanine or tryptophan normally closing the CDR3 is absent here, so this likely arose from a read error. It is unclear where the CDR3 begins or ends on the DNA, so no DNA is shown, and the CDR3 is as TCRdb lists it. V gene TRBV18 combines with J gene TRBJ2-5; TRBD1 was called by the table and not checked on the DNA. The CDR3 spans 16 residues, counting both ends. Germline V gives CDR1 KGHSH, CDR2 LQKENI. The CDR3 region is CASSPKQGAGGYTFGS.

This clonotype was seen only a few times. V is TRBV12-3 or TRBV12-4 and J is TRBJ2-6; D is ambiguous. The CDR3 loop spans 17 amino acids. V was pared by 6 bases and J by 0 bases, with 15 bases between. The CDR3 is CASSLVAGVSGANVLTF. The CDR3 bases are TGTGCCAGCAGCCTTGTGGCAGGAGTCTCTGGGGCCAACGTCCTGACTTTC.

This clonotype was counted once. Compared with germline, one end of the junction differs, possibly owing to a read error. DNA of the CDR3: TGTGCCAGTAGTTCACTCCTCCGGGACTGGCGGGGTGAGCAGTTCTTC. Translating gives CASSSLLRDWRGEQFF. This chain connects TRBV27 to TRBJ2-1, with D possibly matching TRBD2 (6 bases). Germline CDR1 and CDR2: MNHEY and SMNVEV (reference sequence). The CDR3 length is 16 residues.

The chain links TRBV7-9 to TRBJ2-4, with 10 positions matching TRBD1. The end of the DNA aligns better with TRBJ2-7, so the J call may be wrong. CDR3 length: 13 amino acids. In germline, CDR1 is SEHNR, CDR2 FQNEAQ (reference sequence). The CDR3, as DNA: TGTGCCAGCAGCTCGACAGGGGGCGACGAGCAGTACTTC. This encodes CASSSTGGDEQYF.

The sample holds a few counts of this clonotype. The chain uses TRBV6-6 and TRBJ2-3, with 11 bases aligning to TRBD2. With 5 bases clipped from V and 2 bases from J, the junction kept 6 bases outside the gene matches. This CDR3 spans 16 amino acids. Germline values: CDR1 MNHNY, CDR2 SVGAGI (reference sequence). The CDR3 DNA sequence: TGTGCCAGCAGTAAGACTAGCGGGGTCCCCACAGATACGCAGTATTTT. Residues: CASSKTSGVPTDTQYF.

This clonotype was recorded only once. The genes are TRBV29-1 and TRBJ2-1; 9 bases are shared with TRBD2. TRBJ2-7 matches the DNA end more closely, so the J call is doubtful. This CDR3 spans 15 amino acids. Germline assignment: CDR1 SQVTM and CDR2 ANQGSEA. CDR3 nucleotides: TGCAGCGTTGAAGTAGCGGGAGCGCACTACAATGAGCAGTACTTC. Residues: CSVEVAGAHYNEQYF.

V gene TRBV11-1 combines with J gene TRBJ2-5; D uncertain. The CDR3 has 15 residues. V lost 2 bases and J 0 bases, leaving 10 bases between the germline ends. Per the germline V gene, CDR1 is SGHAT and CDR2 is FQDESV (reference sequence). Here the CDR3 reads CASSLWAEDQETQYF. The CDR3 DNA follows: TGTGCCAGCAGCTTATGGGCAGAAGACCAAGAGACCCAGTACTTC.